These 9 T cell receptor beta chains share one sample of origin, sequenced in a study of beta chain features in type 1 diabetes. Expressed TCRB transcripts got sequenced, as all isolated RNA was reverse transcribed. Using immunoSEQ multiplex PCR, the repertoire was profiled, and TCRdb retains in-frame clones only, with some absent. The sample holds 900,000 or so clones, roughly 15% seen once. The specimen sequenced was naive CD4+ T cells from blood. These receptors all come from a woman aged 18-35 years in good health.

The V call is TRBV7-9, the J call TRBJ1-2; 8 bases line up with TRBD1. This CDR3 region has 13 residues. Germline V gene sequence: CDR1 SEHNR, CDR2 FQNEAQ (reference sequence). V trimming: 4 bases; J trimming: 5 bases; junction bases outside the gene matches: 3. The CDR3 here is CASSSWTGYGYTF. The CDR3 DNA reads as TGTGCCAGCAGCTCCTGGACAGGGTATGGCTACACCTTC.

A few counts support this clone. The rearrangement uses TRBV9 and TRBJ1-2; possible D gene TRBD1, 6 bases. V lost 3 bases and J 4 bases, leaving 16 bases between the germline ends. The CDR3 extends over 15 amino acids. Germline assignment: CDR1 SGDLS and CDR2 YYNGEE. CDR3 sequence: CASSAKYTGPYGYTF. DNA of the CDR3: TGTGCCAGCAGCGCCAAATATACAGGGCCCTATGGCTACACCTTC. The entire variable domain, with the rest obtained from reference TRBV9 and TRBJ1-2, is as follows: DSGVTQTPKHLITATGQRVTLRCSPRSGDLSVYWYQQSLDQGLQFLIQYYNGEERAKGNILERFSAQQFPDLHSELNLSSLELGDSALYFCASSAKYTGPYGYTFGSGTRLTVV.

This clone has just a few counts. This same CDR3 is encoded by further DNA sequences in the sample. The chain joins TRBV28 to TRBJ1-5; D is uncertain. V was shortened by 3 bases and J by 3 bases, with 0 bases between the two germline ends. Germline CDR1 and CDR2: MDHEN and SYDVKM. The CDR3 has 11 residues. The CDR3 region is CASSFNQPQHF. CDR3 bases: TGTGCCAGCAGTTTCAATCAGCCCCAGCATTTT.

The chain joins TRBV15 to TRBJ2-2; 8 nucleotides line up with TRBD1. J gave up 0 bases and V 4 bases, and 10 bases lay outside the gene matches. Germline V gives CDR1 LNHNV, CDR2 YYDKDF (reference sequence). The CDR3 loop spans 18 amino acids. The CDR3 loop is CATSKRRTGRSNTGELFF. CDR3 nucleotides: TGTGCCACCAGCAAGCGGAGGACAGGGAGATCGAACACCGGGGAGCTGTTTTTT. The whole variable domain, filled in from reference TRBV15 and TRBJ2-2, reads DAMVIQNPRYQVTQFGKPVTLSCSQTLNHNVMYWYQQKSSQAPKLLFHYYDKDFNNEADTPDNFQSRRPNTSFCFLDIRSPGLGDTAMYLCATSKRRTGRSNTGELFFGEGSRLTVL.

This rearrangement joins TRBV5-1 to TRBJ2-3; TRBD2 matches at 7 bases. CDR3 size: 13 residues. After removal of 2 bases from V and 4 bases from J, the junction contained 1 base not matched to a gene. Germline V CDR1 and CDR2: SGHRS, YFSETQ. CDR3 coding DNA: TGCGCCAGCAGCTTCGCGGGAGCAGATACGCAGTATTTT. Translation: CASSFAGADTQYF.

There are a few counts of this clone. The CDR3 sequence is CASRRSGRKYEQYF. CDR3 in DNA: TGTGCCAGCCGGCGCAGCGGGAGGAAGTACGAGCAGTACTTC. The gene calls are TRBV6-5 and TRBJ2-7, with 9 bases matching TRBD2. CDR1 is MNHEY and CDR2 is SVGAGI in the germline V gene. This CDR3 is 14 amino acids long. J gave up 4 bases and V 8 bases, and 9 bases lay outside the gene matches.

The rearrangement links TRBV7-2 to TRBJ2-3; TRBD2 is a possible D gene (5 bases). Germline V CDR1 and CDR2: SGHTA, FQGNSA. V shed 1 base and J shed 0 bases, with 8 bases lying between them. The CDR3 is 15 residues long. CDR3 in DNA: TGTGCCAGCAGCTTAGTGTCGGGGAGCACAGATACGCAGTATTTT. Its protein product is CASSLVSGSTDTQYF.

This clone was observed a handful of times. The chain couples TRBV4-3 to TRBJ1-2, with 8 bases that match TRBD1. The ends lost 1 base at V and 9 bases at J; junction bases unmatched: 10. The CDR3 consists of 15 residues. Germline V CDR1 and CDR2: LGHNA, YSLEER. CDR3 in DNA: TGCGCCAGCAGCCAAGTGATGAGGACAGGGACGCGCTACACCTTC. Translated, it gives CASSQVMRTGTRYTF.

In its sample, this clone was seen a few times. This chain connects TRBV7-9 to TRBJ1-2; D unresolved. V lost 1 base to trimming and J lost 1 base, with 19 bases between them. Germline V CDR1 and CDR2: SEHNR, FQNEAQ (reference sequence). CDR3 size: 18 residues. The CDR3 DNA is TGTGCCAGCAGCTTAGGGGCAGGCGCAAAAACTAATAACTATGGCTACACCTTC. The encoded protein is CASSLGAGAKTNNYGYTF.